The 32 T cell receptor beta chains listed next were all sequenced from one sample in a study of T cells in Graves' hyperthyroidism and ophthalmopathy (dated by TCRdb to about 2019). Library construction relied on multiplex PCR. The data were produced on an Illumina HiSeq 2000. Amplification of TCR beta CDR3 regions was carried out from RNA transcripts. A first-round RT-PCR of the TCR CDR3 used the HTBI primer set with the Qiagen OneStep RT-PCR kit. TCRdb reanalyzed the raw reads on its own, using fastp at Q25 for trimming and MiXCR for clone calling, and kept in-frame beta chains. Every entry covers one CDR3 protein and lists the most common genes and DNA from its rows. The sample yields about 46,000 distinct CDR3 sequences; 49% were counted once. Over 30% of the sample goes to the ten largest clones. The sample was peripheral blood or thyroid tissue (not recorded which). The receptors derive from a woman aged 45-65 years with Graves' hyperthyroidism.

V gene TRBV5-1 combines with J gene TRBJ2-2; TRBD1 matches at 9 bases. V was pared by 7 bases and J by 7 bases, with 14 bases of the junction left unmatched. This CDR3 spans 16 amino acids. The germline V gene has CDR1 SGHRS and CDR2 YFSETQ. The CDR3 reads CASSGEPGQGSGELFF. The CDR3 nucleotides read TGCGCCAGCTCAGGGGAGCCGGGACAGGGAAGCGGGGAGCTGTTTTTT.

V gene TRBV2 combines with J gene TRBJ1-4; 7 bases line up with TRBD1. Trimming took 5 bases from V and 7 from J; bases not matched to a gene: 13. The V gene's germline CDR1 is SNHLY and CDR2 FYNNEI. The CDR3 covers 16 residues. CDR3 in DNA: TGTGCCAGCAGTCTATTCAGGGGGACAGCCGGTGAAAAACTGTTTTTT. This sequence encodes CASSLFRGTAGEKLFF.

The chain has TRBV11-1 and TRBJ2-7; 10 nucleotides match TRBD2. Germline V gene data show CDR1 as SGHAT and CDR2 as FQDESV (reference sequence). V lost 4 bases, J lost 2 bases, and 5 bases stayed unmatched. This CDR3 has 15 residues. CDR3 in DNA: TGTGCCAGCAGCTCGCTAGCGGGAGAAACCTACGAGCAGTACTTC. Amino acids: CASSSLAGETYEQYF. The full variable domain, rest sourced from reference TRBV11-1 and TRBJ2-7, is EAEVAQSPRYKITEKSQAVAFWCDPISGHATLYWYRQILGQGPELLVQFQDESVVDDSQLPKDRFSAERLKGVDSTLKIQPAELGDSAMYLCASSSLAGETYEQYFGPGTRLTVT.

This clonotype was detected ten times or more. This chain joins TRBV7-3 and TRBJ2-6; D gene uncertain. Germline V lookup: CDR1 SGHTA, CDR2 FQGTGA. There are 14 residues in the CDR3. V was shortened by 7 bases and J by 0 bases, with 7 bases between the two germline ends. The CDR3 sequence is CASKQNSGANVLTF. CDR3 nucleotide sequence: TGTGCCAGCAAACAGAACTCTGGGGCCAACGTCCTGACTTTC.

For this clonotype: At one of its ends the junction is not consistent with the germline gene, which may arise from a read error. This sequence joins TRBV7-9 and TRBJ2-5, with 13 bases that match TRBD2. The CDR3 has 12 residues. Germline V CDR1 and CDR2: SEHNR, FQNEAQ (reference sequence). In DNA form, the CDR3 reads TGTGCCAGCAGCTTAGGACTAGCGGGAGGAGAATTC. This sequence encodes CASSLGLAGGEF.

The rearrangement links TRBV5-5 to TRBJ1-3; 7 bases match TRBD1. In germline, CDR1 is SGHKS, CDR2 YYEKEE (reference sequence). The CDR3 length is 15 residues. With V trimmed by 4 bases and J by 2 bases, 6 bases remained unmatched. This CDR3 reads CASSTTTGPGNTIYF. CDR3 DNA sequence: TGTGCCAGCAGCACCACGACAGGGCCTGGAAACACCATATATTTT.

The chain carries TRBV5-1 and TRBJ1-1; 9 bases agree with TRBD1. Losses at the gene ends were 5 bases for V and 1 base for J; bases not matched to a gene: 6. Looked up from germline, CDR1 is SGHRS and CDR2 is YFSETQ. There are 15 residues in the CDR3. Here the CDR3 reads CASREPGQGNTEAFF. CDR3 DNA: TGCGCCAGCAGGGAGCCGGGACAGGGGAACACTGAAGCTTTCTTT.

On this clonotype: It is likely a read error, because the conserved phenylalanine at the end of the CDR3 is missing. V usage is TRBV7-6 and J usage is TRBJ2-7; TRBD1 agrees at 9 bases. J gave up 3 bases and V 3 bases, and 18 bases lay outside the gene matches. The CDR3 length is 19 residues. From germline, CDR1 is SGHVS and CDR2 FNYEAQ. CDR3 nucleotides: TGTGCCAGCAGCTTTCCCCCGGGACAGGGCTCTGGGGCCAACTACGAGCAGTACCTC. This sequence encodes CASSFPPGQGSGANYEQYL.

The genes are TRBV2 and TRBJ1-6, with TRBD1 matching over 7 bases. CDR3 size: 12 residues. V trimming: 6 bases; J trimming: 14 bases; junction bases outside the gene matches: 7. Germline-derived CDR1 and CDR2 are SNHLY and FYNNEI. In DNA form, the CDR3 reads TGTGCCAGCAGAAGGGACAGTACTACCCTCCACTTT. Its protein product is CASRRDSTTLHF.

Comment on this clonotype: At one end the junction does not follow the germline gene, possibly because of a read error. CDR3 residues: CAGSLVSAVNYGYTF. CDR3 nucleotides: TGTGCCGGCAGCTTGGTCTCGGCGGTGAACTATGGCTACACCTTC. The V call is TRBV5-4, the J call TRBJ1-2; no definite D call. This CDR3 has 15 amino acids. Germline CDR1 reads SGHNT; CDR2 reads YYREEE (reference sequence).

The chain recombines TRBV6-5 with TRBJ2-5, with 11 bases fitting TRBD2. This CDR3 is built from 15 residues. CDR1 MNHEY and CDR2 SVGAGI come from the germline V gene. The trim removed 6 bases at V and 3 bases at J, leaving 6 bases unmatched. CDR3 loop: CASRVAGGPEETQYF. The CDR3 DNA reads TGTGCCAGCAGGGTAGCGGGAGGGCCGGAAGAGACCCAGTACTTC.

This sequence joins TRBV7-2 and TRBJ1-1; 7 bases fit TRBD1. The CDR3 runs 14 residues. Germline lookup yields CDR1 SGHTA and CDR2 FQGNSA. With 4 bases clipped from V and 6 bases from J, the junction kept 8 bases outside the gene matches. The CDR3 nucleotides are TGTGCCAGCAGCTCGGGACAGTCGTTCGCTGAAGCTTTCTTT. Amino acids: CASSSGQSFAEAFF.

This clonotype was seen ten or more times. This sequence joins TRBV5-1 and TRBJ2-7; possible D gene TRBD1, 7 bases. The V and J ends lost 0 bases and 0 bases respectively, with 25 bases between them. Germline CDR1 and CDR2: SGHRS and YFSETQ. The CDR3 loop spans 20 amino acids. CDR3 DNA: TGCGCCAGCAGCTTGGTCGGCGGGACAGCGCTACTGGGCCCCTCCTACGAGCAGTACTTC. The encoded protein is CASSLVGGTALLGPSYEQYF.

This clonotype has a handful of counts. The V and J genes are TRBV4-2 and TRBJ2-2, with 7 positions matching TRBD1. CDR1 LGHNA and CDR2 YNFKEQ come from the germline V gene. V lost 3 bases and J lost 0; bases outside the gene matches: 4. The length of the CDR3 is 16 residues. CDR3 region: CASSQTQGANTGELFF. In DNA, the CDR3 is TGTGCCAGCAGCCAGACGCAGGGGGCGAACACCGGGGAGCTGTTTTTT.

V gene TRBV2 combines with J gene TRBJ1-3; TRBD1 is a possible D gene (6 bases). Trimming took 6 bases from V and 4 from J, leaving 13 bases between them. The CDR3 is 14 amino acids. Germline CDR1 is SNHLY and CDR2 is FYNNEI. CDR3 bases: TGTGCCAGCAGCCCCGGGGGGCGAGGAAACACCATATATTTT. It encodes CASSPGGRGNTIYF.

In this sample, this clonotype turned up many times. V is TRBV27 and J is TRBJ1-1, with no clear D. The CDR3 runs 13 residues. Trimming stripped 3 bases from V and 1 base from J, with 6 bases between. Germline lookup yields CDR1 MNHEY and CDR2 SMNVEV (reference sequence). The CDR3 nucleotides read TGTGCCAGCAGTTTTAGGGCGAACACTGAAGCTTTCTTT. Translation gives CASSFRANTEAFF.

This clonotype was observed a handful of times. V usage is TRBV10-3 and J usage is TRBJ1-6; 7 bases are shared with TRBD1. V dropped 4 bases and J dropped 0; count of bases not matched to a gene: 12. The CDR3 is 19 amino acids. Germline V lookup: CDR1 ENHRY, CDR2 SYGVKD. CDR3: CAISAQGGPPSSYNSPLHF. The DNA for the CDR3 is TGTGCCATCAGTGCGCAGGGGGGACCTCCAAGCTCCTATAATTCACCCCTCCACTTT.

This rearrangement joins TRBV7-6 to TRBJ2-2, with D perhaps matching TRBD2 (6 bases). The CDR3 totals 15 residues. V gave up 3 bases and J gave up 8 bases, with 16 bases separating them. Germline assignment: CDR1 SGHVS and CDR2 FNYEAQ. The CDR3 here is CASSFSGAAGGELFF. In DNA, the CDR3 is TGTGCCAGCAGCTTCTCCGGGGCCGCGGGAGGGGAGCTGTTTTTT. The full variable domain, completed using reference TRBV7-6 and TRBJ2-2, is GAGVSQSPRYKVTKRGQDVALRCDPISGHVSLYWYRQALGQGPEFLTYFNYEAQQDKSGLPNDRFSAERPEGSISTLTIQRTEQRDSAMYRCASSFSGAAGGELFFGEGSRLTVL.

In this sample, this clonotype turned up a few times. The genes are TRBV2 and TRBJ1-6, with 8 bases aligning to TRBD1. Germline CDR1 reads SNHLY; CDR2 reads FYNNEI. This CDR3 region has 13 residues. V trimming: 11 bases; J trimming: 9 bases; junction bases outside the gene matches: 9. The CDR3 reads CARGQGVGSPLHF. In nucleotides, the CDR3 is TGTGCCCGAGGACAGGGAGTAGGTTCACCCCTCCACTTT.

The chain carries TRBV12-3 or TRBV12-4 and TRBJ2-7; the D is unclear. The length of the CDR3 is 13 residues. Trimming left V 5 bases short and J 7 bases short, with 15 bases between. CDR3 DNA: TGTGCCAGCAGTCCGAGTCCTTCTGGGGAGCAGTACTTC. Translated: CASSPSPSGEQYF.

V gene TRBV15 combines with J gene TRBJ1-1; tentatively, D is TRBD1 (6 bases). CDR3 length: 14 residues. Trimming pared 1 base from V and 1 base from J, leaving 7 bases between. Germline CDR1 and CDR2: LNHNV and YYDKDF (reference sequence). The CDR3 coding sequence is TGTGCCACCAGCAGAGCGGGACAGAACACTGAAGCTTTCTTT. Residues: CATSRAGQNTEAFF.

In this sample, this clonotype turned up many times. J is TRBJ1-1 and V is TRBV28; D is unclear. V lost 2 bases, J lost 3 bases, and 10 bases lay in between. Germline V CDR1 and CDR2: MDHEN, SYDVKM. CDR3 length: 14 amino acids. CDR3 coding DNA: TGTGCCAGCAGTTTAACGTACGAACACACTGAAGCTTTCTTT. Translation: CASSLTYEHTEAFF.

This rearrangement joins TRBV20-1 to TRBJ2-7; 10 nucleotides agree with TRBD1. Germline V gives CDR1 DFQATT, CDR2 SNEGSKA (reference sequence). V lost 8 bases to trimming and J lost 6 bases; unmatched junction nucleotides: 10. The CDR3 has 13 amino acids. The CDR3 coding sequence is TGCAGTACATCGCGACAGGGGGCCTCCGAGCAGTACTTC. Translating gives CSTSRQGASEQYF.

This clonotype was observed at least ten times. The chain has TRBV20-1 and TRBJ2-2; 10 nucleotides match TRBD2. Germline V gene sequence: CDR1 DFQATT, CDR2 SNEGSKA (reference sequence). The junction had 7 bases not matched to a gene; V was cut back by 3 bases and J by 0 bases. This CDR3 contains 17 residues. The CDR3 DNA sequence: TGCAGTGCTAGCGGGCTAGCGGGAGACCCGAACACCGGGGAGCTGTTTTTT. Translating it yields CSASGLAGDPNTGELFF.

This clonotype came up many times. This chain links TRBV7-2 with TRBJ1-2; D gene ambiguous. CDR3 size: 15 residues. Deletions cut 3 bases from V and 8 bases from J, with 19 bases between. CDR1 and CDR2 (germline): SGHTA, FQGNSA. DNA of the CDR3: TGTGCCAGCAGCTTCCCCTTCTGGGGATCGCGAGGCTACACCTTC. Protein: CASSFPFWGSRGYTF.

The table lists this clonotype with a few counts. As DNA, the CDR3 is TGTGCCATCAGTGAGACGGGACTACGCACAGATACGCAGTATTTT. Residues: CAISETGLRTDTQYF. This rearrangement joins TRBV10-3 to TRBJ2-3; TRBD2 matches at 7 bases. The CDR3 runs 15 residues. Germline V CDR1 and CDR2: ENHRY, SYGVKD. V shed 2 bases, J shed 1 base, and the junction held 3 bases outside the gene matches.

In its sample, this clonotype was seen a few times. The CDR3 coding sequence is TGTGCCACCGGGAGCGGGCAGGGGGCAGGGAACACTGAAGCTTTCTTT. Encoded protein: CATGSGQGAGNTEAFF. The chain employs TRBV10-3 and TRBJ1-1; 8 bases match TRBD1. Germline loops: CDR1 ENHRY, CDR2 SYGVKD. With V trimmed by 10 bases and J by 1 base, 14 bases remained unmatched. The CDR3 contains 16 residues.

The chain is built from TRBV7-9 and TRBJ2-7; TRBD2 matches at 8 bases. The germline V gene has CDR1 SEHNR and CDR2 FQNEAQ (reference sequence). The V gene end was trimmed by 5 bases and the J gene end by 7 bases; junction bases not matched to a gene: 7. The CDR3 consists of 13 residues. CDR3 sequence reads: CASSRRLAKEQYF. Written as DNA, the CDR3 is TGTGCCAGCAGCCGGAGACTAGCGAAAGAGCAGTACTTC.

With regard to this clonotype: A much larger clone lies one base from this, so it may be a read error. The chain is built from TRBV28 and TRBJ2-3, with D perhaps TRBD1 (6 bases). In germline, CDR1 is MDHEN, CDR2 SYDVKM. V lost 5 bases and J 7 bases, leaving 13 bases between the germline ends. This CDR3 spans 13 amino acids. The CDR3 DNA is TGTGCCAGCAGTAGGGATGGGACACATACGCAGTATTTT. Translating it yields CASSRDGTHTQYF.

Comments on this clonotype: Mismatch with germline at one junction end may stem from a read error. The chain links TRBV6-6 to TRBJ2-2; 9 positions agree with TRBD1. CDR3 length equals 14 residues. Germline CDR1 MNHNY, CDR2 SVGAGI (reference sequence). CDR3 sequence (DNA): TGTGCCAGCAGCTCCGGGACAGGGAAGCGGGGAGCTGTTTTT. It encodes CASSSGTGKRGAVF.

CDR3 amino acids: CSASVPGARRTEAFF. CDR3 nucleotides: TGCAGTGCTAGTGTTCCGGGGGCAAGGCGCACTGAAGCTTTCTTT. The chain recombines TRBV20-1 with TRBJ1-1; possible D gene TRBD1, 6 bases. Germline CDR1 is DFQATT and CDR2 is SNEGSKA (reference sequence). This CDR3 comprises 15 residues. V lost 3 bases, J lost 4 bases, and 18 bases lay in between.

With regard to this clonotype: The junction and the germline gene differ at one end; a read error may be behind it. The rearrangement uses TRBV10-3 and TRBJ1-2; a weak D match, TRBD1 (5 bases). Germline lookup yields CDR1 ENHRY and CDR2 SYGVKD. There are 14 residues in the CDR3. The CDR3 DNA follows: TGTGCCATCAGTACGCCCGGGGGGTACTATGGCTACGCCTTC. It is translated as CAISTPGGYYGYAF.